Given below is one T cell receptor (beta chain) in context. The data were taken from a study of neurological immune-mediated disorders. Among the participants, healthy controls were blood bank volunteers in Maryland, USA. Stored at -80 C, 2 million PBMCs were the source of the unsorted libraries. J was trimmed by 4 bases and V by 6 bases; bases with no gene match: 10. Germline values: CDR1 WSHSY, CDR2 SAAADI. This CDR3 has 15 residues. One entry per CDR3 protein results from TCRdb running MiXCR on the 5' RACE reads. The table lists 72,000 or so distinct CDR3 sequences, roughly 15% of them singletons. The rearrangement joins TRBV10-2 to TRBJ2-7; 9 bases are a match to TRBD1. This TCR derives from a middle-aged woman in good health. Sequencing used PBMCs. The CDR3 loop is CASSSPGQGIYEQYF. In nucleotides, the CDR3 is TGCGCCAGCAGCAGTCCGGGACAGGGAATTTACGAGCAGTACTTC.